The TCR beta chain under discussion was sequenced for a study of cytomegalovirus exposure and HLA in healthy donors. The study's findings and limits: Most of the TCR beta V segments (in an earlier analysis) were productive either about 87% or about 30% of the time. The records held CMV serostatus as the only immune exposure information. The study flagged some 170 TCR beta chains as cytomegalovirus-associated. On later analysis, the bulk of CMV-associated TCR beta chains appeared to be HLA-restricted.

Worth noting for this clone: The antigen remains undetermined.

It was with 60 Vbeta and 13 Jbeta primers that the PCR ran. The repertoire was sequenced with immunoSEQ multiplex PCR; TCRdb's copy has only in-frame clones and lacks some. The data show 200,000 or so clones, over 70% seen once. The sequence came from a woman under 30 in good health and CMV-seropositive. Sequencing input: PBMCs.

This CDR3 reads CASSFVRDALTDTQYF. CDR3 nucleotide sequence: TGCGCCAGCAGCTTTGTCCGAGATGCCCTCACAGATACGCAGTATTTT. The chain couples TRBV5-1 to TRBJ2-3, with D hard to call. Germline V CDR1 and CDR2: SGHRS, YFSETQ. The CDR3 covers 16 residues. Trimming cost V 2 bases and J 2 bases, with 15 bases left between them.